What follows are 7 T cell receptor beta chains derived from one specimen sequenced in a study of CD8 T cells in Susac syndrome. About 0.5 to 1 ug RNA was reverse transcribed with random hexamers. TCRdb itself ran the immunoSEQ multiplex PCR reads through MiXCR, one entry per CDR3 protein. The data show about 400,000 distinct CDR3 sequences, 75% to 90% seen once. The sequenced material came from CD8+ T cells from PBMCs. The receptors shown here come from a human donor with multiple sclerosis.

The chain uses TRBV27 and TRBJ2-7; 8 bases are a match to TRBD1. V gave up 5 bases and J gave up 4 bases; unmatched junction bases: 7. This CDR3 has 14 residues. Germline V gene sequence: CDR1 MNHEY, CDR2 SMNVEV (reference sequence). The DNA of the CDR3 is TGTGCCAGCAGTCCCTGGCAGGGGGCGTACGAGCAGTACTTC. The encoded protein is CASSPWQGAYEQYF.

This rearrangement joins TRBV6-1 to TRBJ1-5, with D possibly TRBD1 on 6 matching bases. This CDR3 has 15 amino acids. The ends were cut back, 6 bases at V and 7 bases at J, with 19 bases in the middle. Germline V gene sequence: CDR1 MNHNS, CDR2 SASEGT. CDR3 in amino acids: CASSPGGRGGQPQHF. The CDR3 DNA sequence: TGTGCCAGCAGCCCCGGGGGCAGGGGAGGGCAGCCCCAGCATTTT.

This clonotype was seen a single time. CDR3 in amino acids: CASSQDGAIFSNQPQHF. CDR3 nucleotides: TGCGCCAGCAGCCAAGACGGCGCCATCTTTAGCAATCAGCCCCAGCATTTT. This sequence joins TRBV4-1 and TRBJ1-5; D is unclear. The CDR3 spans 17 residues. Germline V gives CDR1 MGHRA, CDR2 YSYEKL. V gave up 0 bases and J gave up 0 bases, with 12 bases separating them.

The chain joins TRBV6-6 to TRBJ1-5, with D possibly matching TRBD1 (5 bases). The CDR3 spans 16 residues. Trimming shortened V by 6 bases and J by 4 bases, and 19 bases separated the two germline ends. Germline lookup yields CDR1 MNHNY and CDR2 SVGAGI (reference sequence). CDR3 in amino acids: CASRGWGTSINQPQHF. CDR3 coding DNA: TGTGCCAGCAGGGGGTGGGGGACCTCTATTAATCAGCCCCAGCATTTT.

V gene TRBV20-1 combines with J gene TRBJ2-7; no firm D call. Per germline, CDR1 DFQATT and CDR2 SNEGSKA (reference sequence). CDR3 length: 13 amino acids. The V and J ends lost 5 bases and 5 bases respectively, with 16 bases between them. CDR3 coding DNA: TGCAGTGCTCGGTTCCAGTCGTCCCACGAGCAGTACTTC. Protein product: CSARFQSSHEQYF.

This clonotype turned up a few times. CDR3 region: CASSLGLAVTSYEQYF. The CDR3 nucleotides read TGTGCCAGCAGTCTCGGACTAGCGGTAACCTCCTACGAGCAGTACTTC. The V call is TRBV27, the J call TRBJ2-7, with TRBD2 identical over 10 bases. This CDR3 comprises 16 residues. From germline, CDR1 is MNHEY and CDR2 SMNVEV (reference sequence). V trimming: 5 bases; J trimming: 0 bases; junction bases outside the gene matches: 7.

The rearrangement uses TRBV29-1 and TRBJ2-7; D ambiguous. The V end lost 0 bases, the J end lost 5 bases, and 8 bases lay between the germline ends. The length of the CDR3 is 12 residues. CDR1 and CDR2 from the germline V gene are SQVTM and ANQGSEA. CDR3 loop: CSVEDLENEQYF. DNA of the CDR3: TGCAGCGTTGAAGACCTCGAGAACGAGCAGTACTTC.